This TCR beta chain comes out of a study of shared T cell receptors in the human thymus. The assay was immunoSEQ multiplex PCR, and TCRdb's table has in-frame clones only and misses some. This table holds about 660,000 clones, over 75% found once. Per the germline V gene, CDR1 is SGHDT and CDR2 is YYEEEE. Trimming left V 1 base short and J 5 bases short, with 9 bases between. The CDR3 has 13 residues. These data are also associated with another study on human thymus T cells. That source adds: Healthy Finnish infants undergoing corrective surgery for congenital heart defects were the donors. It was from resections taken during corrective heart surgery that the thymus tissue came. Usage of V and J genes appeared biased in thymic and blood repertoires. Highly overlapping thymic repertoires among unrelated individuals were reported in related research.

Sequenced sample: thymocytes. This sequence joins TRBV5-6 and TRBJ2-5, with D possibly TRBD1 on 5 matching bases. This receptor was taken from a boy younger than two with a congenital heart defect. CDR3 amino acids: CASSLTGRETQYF. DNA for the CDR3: TGTGCCAGCAGCTTGACAGGACGGGAGACCCAGTACTTC. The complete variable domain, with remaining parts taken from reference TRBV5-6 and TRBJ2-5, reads DAGVTQSPTHLIKTRGQQVTLRCSPKSGHDTVSWYQQALGQGPQFIFQYYEEEERQRGNFPDRFSGHQFPNYSSELNVNALLLGDSALYLCASSLTGRETQYFGPGTRLLVL.